This T cell receptor beta chain was recorded in a study of cytomegalovirus exposure and HLA in healthy donors. Study-wide points: Highly shared sequence variants in one cluster were likely a sequencing artifact.

To note about this clone: What it recognizes is unknown.

The PCR contained 60 Vbeta and 13 Jbeta primers. Sequencing was performed with immunoSEQ multiplex PCR; in TCRdb, only in-frame clones are kept and a portion is missing. Listed are 150,000 to 200,000 clones; approximately 0.8% falls within the top ten. This CDR3 is built from 15 residues. Germline V gives CDR1 MNHEY, CDR2 SMNVEV (reference sequence). V gave up 10 bases and J gave up 3 bases; unmatched junction bases: 13. The chain combines TRBV27 with TRBJ1-2, with 8 bases that match TRBD1. Sequenced sample: PBMCs. This TCR derives from a young woman in good health and CMV-seropositive. CDR3 sequence (DNA): TGTGCCACCTCACCCTTAGGACAGGGCGACTATGGCTACACCTTC. Translation: CATSPLGQGDYGYTF.